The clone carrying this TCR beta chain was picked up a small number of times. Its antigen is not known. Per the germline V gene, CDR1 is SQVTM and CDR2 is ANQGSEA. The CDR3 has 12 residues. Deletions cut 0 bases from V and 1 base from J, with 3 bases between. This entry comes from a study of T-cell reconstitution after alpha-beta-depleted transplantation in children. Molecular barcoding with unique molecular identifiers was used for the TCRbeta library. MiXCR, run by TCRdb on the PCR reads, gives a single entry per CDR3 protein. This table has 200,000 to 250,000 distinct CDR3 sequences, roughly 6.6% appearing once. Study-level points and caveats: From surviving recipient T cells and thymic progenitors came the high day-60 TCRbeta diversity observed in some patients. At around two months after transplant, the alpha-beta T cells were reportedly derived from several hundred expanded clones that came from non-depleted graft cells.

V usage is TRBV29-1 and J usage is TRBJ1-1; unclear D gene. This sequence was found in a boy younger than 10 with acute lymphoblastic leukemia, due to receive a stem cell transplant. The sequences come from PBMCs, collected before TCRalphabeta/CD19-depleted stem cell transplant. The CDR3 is CSVEDPNTEAFF. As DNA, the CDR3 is TGCAGCGTTGAAGACCCGAACACTGAAGCTTTCTTT.